One sample yielded the 22 T cell receptor beta chains listed below, sequenced in a study of T cells in Graves' hyperthyroidism and ophthalmopathy (dated by TCRdb to the late 2010s). Library creation used multiplex PCR. Sequencing relied on an Illumina HiSeq 2000. The TCR beta CDR3 regions were amplified from RNA transcripts. For the first round of RT-PCR on the TCR CDR3, the HTBI primer set was used together with the Qiagen OneStep RT-PCR kit. The public reads were run again by TCRdb, first through fastp at Q25 and then through MiXCR, and only productive beta chains were kept. Each entry merges the rows of one CDR3 protein and shows their most common DNA and genes. In this sample the table shows about 380,000 distinct CDR3 sequences, around a sixth of which occur a single time. 35% to 45% of the sample is in the top ten clones. Sequencing was done on a sample of blood. These receptors were taken from a man between 18 and 35 years old with Graves' ophthalmopathy.

This clonotype was recorded at least ten times. The chain combines TRBV25-1 with TRBJ2-1; TRBD1 or TRBD2 may be the D gene (5 bases each). The CDR3 spans 17 residues. Germline loops: CDR1 MGHDK, CDR2 SYGVNS. Trimming shortened V by 4 bases and J by 7 bases, and 23 bases separated the two germline ends. This CDR3 is CASSGPPGPNESNEQFF. In DNA form, the CDR3 reads TGTGCCAGCAGTGGCCCCCCGGGACCCAACGAGAGTAATGAGCAGTTCTTC.

This clonotype occurred many times. CDR3 residues: CASSYSRSPMNTEAFF. In DNA form, the CDR3 reads TGTGCCAGCAGTTACTCTCGGTCCCCAATGAACACTGAAGCTTTCTTT. V and J are TRBV6-5 and TRBJ1-1; the D is unclear. Per the germline V gene, CDR1 is MNHEY and CDR2 is SVGAGI. This CDR3 comprises 16 residues. V lost 0 bases to trimming and J lost 0 bases, with 11 bases between them.

Ten or more counts support this clonotype. The V call is TRBV5-6, the J call TRBJ2-3; TRBD2 aligns across 7 bases. V lost 1 base and J lost 2; bases outside the gene matches: 7. Germline V gene sequence: CDR1 SGHDT, CDR2 YYEEEE. The CDR3 is 16 residues long. The CDR3 loop reads CASSLYVGGSTDTQYF. The CDR3 DNA is TGTGCCAGCAGCTTGTATGTCGGGGGGTCCACAGATACGCAGTATTTT.

The CDR3 nucleotides are TGTGCCAGCACTGTAATTGGGGCCAACGTCCTGACTTTC. It codes for CASTVIGANVLTF. The chain carries TRBV7-9 and TRBJ2-6; D ambiguous. CDR3 length: 13 amino acids. Germline CDR1 reads SEHNR; CDR2 reads FQNEAQ (reference sequence). V was cut by 7 bases and J by 3 bases, with 7 bases left in between.

This clonotype was counted between two and nine times. The chain recombines TRBV15 with TRBJ2-1, with 8 bases fitting TRBD1. There are 17 residues in the CDR3. Unmatched junction bases numbered 10, after V lost 4 bases and J lost 2 bases. Germline V lookup: CDR1 LNHNV, CDR2 YYDKDF (reference sequence). The CDR3 sequence is CATSTTDRGNTYNEQFF. In DNA form, the CDR3 reads TGTGCCACCAGCACAACAGACAGGGGAAACACCTACAATGAGCAGTTCTTC.

J is TRBJ2-1 and V is TRBV2; 15 bases line up with TRBD2. The germline gives CDR1 SNHLY, CDR2 FYNNEI. Trimming at V came to 7 bases and at J to 9 bases, leaving 10 bases not matched to a gene. The CDR3 consists of 16 residues. CDR3 in amino acids: CASNPGTSGGRGEQFF. CDR3 nucleotides: TGTGCCAGCAATCCCGGGACTAGCGGGGGGCGGGGTGAGCAGTTCTTC.

This clonotype has only a few counts. The gene calls are TRBV10-3 and TRBJ1-1; D is unresolved. CDR1 is ENHRY, CDR2 SYGVKD, per germline. The CDR3 runs to 15 residues. The ends were cut back, 3 bases at V and 0 bases at J, with 11 bases in the middle. CDR3 nucleotides: TGTGCCATCAGTGAACGGGAGATCATGAACACTGAAGCTTTCTTT. Protein sequence: CAISEREIMNTEAFF.

This clonotype was detected many times. The chain links TRBV27 to TRBJ2-7; 10 nucleotides align to TRBD1. The CDR3 is 12 amino acids. Germline V gene sequence: CDR1 MNHEY, CDR2 SMNVEV (reference sequence). J gave up 6 bases and V 6 bases, and 2 bases lay outside the gene matches. CDR3 bases: TGTGCCAGCAGCCGGACAGGGGGCGAGCAGTACTTC. Protein sequence: CASSRTGGEQYF.

V and J are TRBV20-1 and TRBJ1-1, with D unclear. Germline lookup yields CDR1 DFQATT and CDR2 SNEGSKA (reference sequence). The V end lost 1 base, the J end lost 2 bases, and 14 bases lay between the germline ends. CDR3 size: 15 residues. CDR3 sequence (DNA): TGCAGTGCTAGAGTCCGGGCCGCACCAAACACTGAAGCTTTCTTT. Its protein is CSARVRAAPNTEAFF.

This clonotype was observed many times. V is TRBV24-1 and J is TRBJ2-3; 7 bases agree with TRBD1. Losses at the gene ends were 5 bases for V and 2 bases for J; bases not matched to a gene: 12. Germline lookup yields CDR1 KGHDR and CDR2 SFDVKD. The CDR3 covers 17 residues. This CDR3 reads CATSGYKGALLTDTQYF. Written as DNA, the CDR3 is TGTGCCACCAGTGGTTACAAGGGGGCCTTACTCACAGATACGCAGTATTTT.

V is TRBV2 and J is TRBJ1-1; no definite D call. The CDR3 covers 10 residues. The V and J ends lost 3 bases and 10 bases respectively, with 6 bases between them. Germline CDR1 and CDR2: SNHLY and FYNNEI. The CDR3 DNA sequence: TGTGCCAGCAGTGACTCATCAGCTTTCTTT. Protein product: CASSDSSAFF.

In this sample, this clonotype turned up many times. This chain links TRBV5-6 with TRBJ2-5; 8 bases fit TRBD2. The germline V gene has CDR1 SGHDT and CDR2 YYEEEE. After removal of 4 bases from V and 4 bases from J, the junction contained 12 bases not matched to a gene. CDR3 length: 16 residues. The CDR3 coding sequence is TGTGCCAGCAGCCCTCTGGAGATAGCGGGGCGAGAGACCCAGTACTTC. As protein: CASSPLEIAGRETQYF.

This clonotype was detected many times. CDR3 in amino acids: CASSLGTSGRYEQYF. The CDR3 DNA reads as TGTGCCAGCAGCTTAGGGACTAGCGGGAGGTACGAGCAGTACTTC. J is TRBJ2-7 and V is TRBV13, with 13 bases aligning to TRBD2. V gave up 0 bases and J gave up 4 bases; unmatched junction bases: 0. The CDR3 loop spans 15 amino acids. The V gene's germline CDR1 is PRHDT and CDR2 FYEKMQ (reference sequence).

Regarding this clonotype: An end of the junction differs from the germline gene, which may be a read error. The V call is TRBV24-1, the J call TRBJ1-5, with TRBD1 as a possible D gene (5 bases). The CDR3 runs to 12 residues. Germline CDR1 reads KGHDR; CDR2 reads SFDVKD. For the CDR3, the DNA is TGTGCCGCCAGTGACCCAGGGCAGCCCCAGCATTTT. It encodes CAASDPGQPQHF.

This sequence joins TRBV25-1 and TRBJ2-5; 7 nucleotides line up with TRBD1. This CDR3 has 16 residues. Germline V gene data show CDR1 as MGHDK and CDR2 as SYGVNS. Trimming took 1 base from V and 5 from J; bases not matched to a gene: 10. The CDR3 reads CASSEWVGGGWETQYF. DNA for the CDR3: TGTGCCAGCAGTGAATGGGTAGGGGGCGGTTGGGAGACCCAGTACTTC.

In this sample, this clonotype turned up many times. The CDR3 here is CASSLGTDEQYF. The CDR3 DNA follows: TGTGCCAGCAGCTTAGGGACTGACGAGCAGTACTTC. V usage is TRBV5-6 and J usage is TRBJ2-7; perhaps TRBD2 as D (6 bases). Trimming took 2 bases from V and 5 from J, leaving 8 bases between them. Per the germline V gene, CDR1 is SGHDT and CDR2 is YYEEEE. The CDR3 loop spans 12 amino acids.

This clonotype has ten or more counts. This chain connects TRBV20-1 to TRBJ2-5; D perhaps matches TRBD2 (5 bases). Per germline, CDR1 DFQATT and CDR2 SNEGSKA (reference sequence). V was shortened by 3 bases and J by 4 bases, with 15 bases between the two germline ends. This CDR3 comprises 14 residues. The CDR3, as DNA: TGCAGTGCTAGTCGGGCCGTAGGGAGAGAGACCCAGTACTTC. Translation gives CSASRAVGRETQYF.

The V and J genes are TRBV12-3 or TRBV12-4 and TRBJ1-1; D unresolved. V dropped 1 base and J dropped 4 bases, with 10 bases sitting between them. This CDR3 contains 14 residues. CDR3 sequence reads: CASSLGAVGTEAFF. CDR3 coding DNA: TGTGCCAGCAGTTTAGGGGCGGTTGGCACTGAAGCTTTCTTT.

This clonotype was seen at least ten times. This rearrangement joins TRBV5-1 to TRBJ1-2; no firm D call. Germline V lookup: CDR1 SGHRS, CDR2 YFSETQ. The CDR3 extends over 13 amino acids. Trimming cost V 2 bases and J 7 bases, with 12 bases left between them. CDR3 amino acids: CASSLKADLGYTF. The CDR3, as DNA: TGCGCCAGCAGCTTAAAAGCGGACCTTGGCTACACCTTC.

This clonotype has a handful of counts. V and J are TRBV28 and TRBJ2-7, with a possible D match to TRBD2 (6 bases). Deletions cut 2 bases from V and 4 bases from J, with 15 bases between. The CDR3 loop spans 15 amino acids. CDR1 is MDHEN, CDR2 SYDVKM, per germline. The CDR3 sequence is CASSLSGSTGYEQYF. The CDR3 DNA reads TGTGCCAGCAGTTTAAGCGGGTCCACTGGATACGAGCAGTACTTC.

This clonotype was seen at least ten times. The rearrangement joins TRBV12-3 or TRBV12-4 to TRBJ1-5; D is possibly TRBD1 (5 bases). The CDR3 consists of 14 residues. V was trimmed by 5 bases and J by 5 bases, leaving 13 bases between them. The CDR3 region has the DNA TGTGCCAGCAGTAAAGGGGACTCTGATCAGCCCCAGCATTTT. Protein product: CASSKGDSDQPQHF.

This clonotype was picked up many times. The J gene is TRBJ2-7, the V gene TRBV11-1, with unresolved D. The CDR3 contains 12 residues. V was cut by 5 bases and J by 4 bases, with 9 bases left in between. Germline assignment: CDR1 SGHAT and CDR2 FQDESV (reference sequence). CDR3 residues: CASSIRVYEQYF. CDR3 DNA sequence: TGTGCCAGCAGCATCCGGGTTTACGAGCAGTACTTC.